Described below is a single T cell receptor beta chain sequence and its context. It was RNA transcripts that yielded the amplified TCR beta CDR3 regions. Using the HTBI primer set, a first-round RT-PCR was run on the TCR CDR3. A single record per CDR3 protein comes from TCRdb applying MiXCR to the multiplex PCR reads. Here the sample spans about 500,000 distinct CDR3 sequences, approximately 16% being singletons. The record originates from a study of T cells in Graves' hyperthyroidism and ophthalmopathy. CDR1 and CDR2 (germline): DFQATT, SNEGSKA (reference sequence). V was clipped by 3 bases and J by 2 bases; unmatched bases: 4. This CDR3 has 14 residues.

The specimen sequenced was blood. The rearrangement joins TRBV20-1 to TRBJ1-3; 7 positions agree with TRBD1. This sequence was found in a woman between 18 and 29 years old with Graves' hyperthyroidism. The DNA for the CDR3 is TGCAGTGCTAGGGACGACAGGGCTGGAAACACCATATATTTT. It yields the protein CSARDDRAGNTIYF.